This T cell receptor beta chain was sequenced during a study of prognosis after radiotherapy for stage I lung cancer. On the study more broadly: In about 14 patients the disease was a newly diagnosed primary stage I lung tumor, whereas 4 to 6 had oligometastatic NSCLC following surgical resection of the primary tumor.

Details on this clonotype: One end of the junction varies from germline; a read error may be responsible.

CDR3 of TCR beta was amplified from genomic DNA via a two-round multiplex PCR. Initially, in first-round PCR, primers specific to each TRBV and TRBJ gene were used. Via MiXCR, TCRdb re-called the multiplex PCR reads, giving one row per CDR3 protein. The data hold some 8,900 distinct CDR3 sequences, with over 50% observed a single time. Germline V CDR1 and CDR2: MGHDK, SYGVNS. This CDR3 comprises 16 residues. The V and J genes are TRBV25-1 and TRBJ2-5; TRBD1 or TRBD2 may be the D gene (5 bases each). This TCR came from a donor aged 50 or older with non-small cell lung cancer. Sequencing used PBMCs, obtained before or after stereotactic body radiation therapy (not recorded which). In nucleotides, the CDR3 is TGTGACAGCAGTGAATATTCCCCGGGTCAGGGACAGACCCAGTACTTC. Amino acid sequence: CDSSEYSPGQGQTQYF. Full variable domain (missing parts from reference TRBV25-1 and TRBJ2-5): EADIYQTPRYLVIGTGKKITLECSQTMGHDKMYWYQQDPGMELHLIHYSYGVNSTEKGDLSSESTVSRIRTEHFPLTLESARPSHTSQYLCDSSEYSPGQGQTQYFGPGTRLLVL.